This is a list of T cell receptor beta chains from one sample in a study of response to subunit inactivated influenza vaccine. TCRdb re-called the RT-PCR reads through MiXCR, storing one row per CDR3 protein. Of 450,000 to 500,000 distinct CDR3 sequences listed, about a tenth are singletons. The source was PBMCs from blood, collected about 40 days after vaccination. The receptors shown here come from a man aged 50 or older who received an inactivated influenza vaccine. Both conserved end residues are part of each CDR3. A D gene is named only where the DNA matches it firmly.

>TRBV5-1|TRBJ1-4|TRBD1
CASSFDPAKGAANEKLFF
>TRBV2|TRBJ2-5|NA
CASSDQKETQYF
>TRBV20-1|TRBJ1-1|NA
CSAPDRYTEAFF
>TRBV12-3/TRBV12-4|TRBJ1-6|TRBD1
CASSIQGASRSPLHF
>TRBV20-1|TRBJ1-5|NA
CSALRAPYSNQHQHF
>TRBV9|TRBJ1-5|NA
CASSVGGGPNQPQHF
>TRBV5-1|TRBJ2-7|NA
CASSLTPGYEQYF
>TRBV2|TRBJ2-7|TRBD2
CASSEQAGGREQYF
>TRBV9|TRBJ2-3|NA
CASSPLGYTDTQYF
>TRBV27|TRBJ2-1|TRBD2
CASSLKGGGTPEQFF
>TRBV6-1|TRBJ1-3|NA
CASSAQVQGGNTIYF
>TRBV15|TRBJ2-3|TRBD2
CATSRDLSWTGLAVTDTQYF
>TRBV10-3|TRBJ2-2|TRBD2
CAISESRRGSTGELFF
>TRBV7-8|TRBJ1-2|TRBD1
CASSLAGTVGYTF
>TRBV7-2|TRBJ1-5|NA
CASSPQGTNNQPQHF
>TRBV6-1|TRBJ1-1|NA
CASSEAGEAFF
>TRBV4-2|TRBJ2-1|NA
CASSQEGRGNNNEQFF
>TRBV4-3|TRBJ2-3|TRBD1
CASSQAGTGYLFSTDTQYF
>TRBV20-1|TRBJ2-7|NA
CSARDQAGIYEQYF
>TRBV12-3/TRBV12-4|TRBJ2-2|NA
CASSIWDTGELFF
>TRBV5-1|TRBJ2-1|TRBD2
CASSDPAGTRQFF
>TRBV15|TRBJ2-1|NA
CATSRDLEGYFEQFF
>TRBV6-2/TRBV6-3|TRBJ1-5|NA
CASSKLLHNQPQHF
>TRBV7-9|TRBJ1-2|NA
CASSPDTRTGYTF
>TRBV7-2|TRBJ2-1|NA
CASSSFGQPYNEQFF
>TRBV28|TRBJ2-7|NA
CASSVRYSYEQYF
>TRBV10-3|TRBJ2-7|TRBD1
CAMSIGQGSYEQYF
>TRBV20-1|TRBJ1-2|NA
CSANKPNRYGYTF
>TRBV12-3/TRBV12-4|TRBJ1-5|NA
CASASNWLGNQPQHF
>TRBV5-1|TRBJ2-3|TRBD2
CASSLGPSGMTDTQYF
>TRBV9|TRBJ2-5|NA
CASSLRMSLGQETQYF
>TRBV18|TRBJ2-7|NA
CASSPLASAYEQYF
>TRBV29-1|TRBJ2-1|TRBD1
CSVGGQGARSYEQFF
>TRBV7-2|TRBJ2-7|TRBD2
CASSPGLSFSYEQYF
>TRBV6-1|TRBJ2-2|NA
CASTPGTNTGELFF
>TRBV20-1|TRBJ2-3|TRBD2
CSATKTSGSTDTQYF
>TRBV12-3/TRBV12-4|TRBJ2-2|NA
CASSGHRANENFGELFF
>TRBV12-3/TRBV12-4|TRBJ2-1|TRBD2
CASRLLAGVSNEQFF
>TRBV29-1|TRBJ2-5|TRBD2
CSVEGLAGGTQYF
>TRBV6-1|TRBJ1-5|NA
CASTAGSGQPQHF
>TRBV9|TRBJ2-7|TRBD2
CASNNGGGAYEQYF
>TRBV3-1|TRBJ2-1|TRBD2
CASGAGGPGANEQFF
>TRBV11-2|TRBJ2-1|TRBD1
CASSLVSGRGTDIRSNEQFF
>TRBV5-1|TRBJ2-1|NA
CASSEGGLSSYNEQFF
>TRBV20-1|TRBJ2-3|TRBD2
CSAIGSGGGRADTQYF
>TRBV4-1|TRBJ2-7|NA
CASSQEGLAREQYF
>TRBV24-1|TRBJ2-5|TRBD2
CATSDPTGTKEETQYF
>TRBV10-3|TRBJ2-3|NA
CAISVLSDTQYF
>TRBV2|TRBJ1-6|NA
CASRGSSSPLHF
>TRBV20-1|TRBJ2-2|TRBD2
CSAPSGGSTGELFF
>TRBV5-1|TRBJ1-2|TRBD1
CASSDRDRGDYGYTF
>TRBV6-5|TRBJ2-7|TRBD2
CASSLTSGRAREQYF
>TRBV5-1|TRBJ1-1|NA
CASSLGDPSNAFF
>TRBV12-3/TRBV12-4|TRBJ2-3|TRBD2
CASRRGLAKAPQYF
>TRBV27|TRBJ2-1|TRBD2
CASSTSGGPSEQFF
>TRBV7-6|TRBJ2-3|NA
CASSLADGTQYF
>TRBV5-1|TRBJ2-5|NA
CASSHGDGQETQYF